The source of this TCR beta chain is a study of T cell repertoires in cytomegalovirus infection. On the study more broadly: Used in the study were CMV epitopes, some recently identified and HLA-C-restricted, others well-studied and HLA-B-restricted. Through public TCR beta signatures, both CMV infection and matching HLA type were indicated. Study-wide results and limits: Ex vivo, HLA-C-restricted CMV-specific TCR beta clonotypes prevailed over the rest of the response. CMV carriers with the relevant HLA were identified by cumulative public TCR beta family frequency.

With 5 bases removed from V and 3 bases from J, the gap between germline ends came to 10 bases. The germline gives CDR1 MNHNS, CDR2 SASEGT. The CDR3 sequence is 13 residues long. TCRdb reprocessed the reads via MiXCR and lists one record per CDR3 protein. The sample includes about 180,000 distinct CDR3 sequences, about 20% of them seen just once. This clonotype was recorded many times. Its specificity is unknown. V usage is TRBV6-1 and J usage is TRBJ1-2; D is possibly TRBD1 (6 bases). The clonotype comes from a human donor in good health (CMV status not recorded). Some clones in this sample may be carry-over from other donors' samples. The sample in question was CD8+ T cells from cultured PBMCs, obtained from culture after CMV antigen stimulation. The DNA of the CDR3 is TGTGCCAGCAGTTCAGGACAGTACTATGGCTACACCTTC. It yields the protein CASSSGQYYGYTF.